Reported below is one T cell receptor beta chain. Its specificity is unknown. The treatment denotes: roughly nine-day PBMC culture with coronavirus spike peptide pools or control peptides (ViraFEST assay). This CDR3 is 11 amino acids long. Trimming pared 7 bases from V and 6 bases from J, leaving 12 bases between. The germline gives CDR1 SQVTM, CDR2 ANQGSEA. The data were obtained in a study of vaccination and CD4 T cells after COVID-19. Study details: Convalescent donors were composed of six males and four females, of whom two were Hispanic. Ranging from 14 to 241, the interval between dose two and post-vaccine sampling had a median of approximately 70 days. Each person enrolled got two BNT162b2 or mRNA-1273 vaccine doses.

Study-level points and caveats: Within the convalescent patients, spike mono-reactivity was found in 304 of 307 vaccine-specific clones.

Cultured CD4+ T cells had their DNA profiled by the Oncomine TCR Beta short-read assay. TCRdb reanalysed the PCR reads using MiXCR and keeps one entry per CDR3 protein. The profile shows 25,000 to 30,000 distinct CDR3 sequences, approximately 60% of them singletons. The chain joins TRBV29-1 to TRBJ1-2, with D hard to call. The material was CD4+ T cells from blood, cultured in vitro, obtained after SARS-CoV-2 vaccination. This clonotype was sampled from a human donor who received a COVID-19 vaccine. DNA of the CDR3: TGCAGCGGCTTTTACATAGATGGCTACACCTTC. Protein sequence: CSGFYIDGYTF.